The 32 T cell receptor beta chains given below trace back to one sample, sequenced in a study of blood T cell repertoires in COVID-19. The protocol was immunoSEQ multiplex PCR, while the TCRdb copy is restricted to in-frame clones and leaves out a portion. The sample shows about 200,000 clones, approximately 82% of them seen only once. Sequenced sample: peripheral blood. These TCRs come from a man between 45 and 60 years old with active or convalescent COVID-19.

The genes are TRBV9 and TRBJ2-3; 9 bases match TRBD2. This CDR3 spans 15 amino acids. V shed 1 base, J shed 3 bases, and the junction held 3 bases outside the gene matches. CDR1 SGDLS and CDR2 YYNGEE come from the germline V gene. CDR3 region: CASSVRREGTDTQYF. In nucleotides, the CDR3 is TGTGCCAGCAGCGTACGGCGGGAGGGGACAGATACGCAGTATTTT. The complete variable domain, with remaining parts taken from reference TRBV9 and TRBJ2-3, reads DSGVTQTPKHLITATGQRVTLRCSPRSGDLSVYWYQQSLDQGLQFLIQYYNGEERAKGNILERFSAQQFPDLHSELNLSSLELGDSALYFCASSVRREGTDTQYFGPGTRLTVL.

V usage is TRBV11-2 and J usage is TRBJ2-1; 11 nucleotides agree with TRBD2. J was trimmed by 4 bases and V by 5 bases; bases with no gene match: 7. This CDR3 spans 16 amino acids. The germline gives CDR1 SGHAT, CDR2 FQNNGV. CDR3 in amino acids: CASSPRTSGFYNEQFF. CDR3 DNA sequence: TGTGCCAGCAGCCCTCGGACTAGCGGGTTTTACAATGAGCAGTTCTTC.

With respect to this clone: The sample holds other DNA sequences that translate to the same CDR3. The V gene is TRBV5-1, the J gene TRBJ1-6; tentatively, D is TRBD1 (6 bases). Germline V gene sequence: CDR1 SGHRS, CDR2 YFSETQ. V was pared by 0 bases and J by 2 bases, with 6 bases between. The CDR3 consists of 15 residues. CDR3 in amino acids: CASSLGTAYNSPLHF. In nucleotides, the CDR3 is TGCGCCAGCAGCTTGGGGACAGCCTATAATTCACCCCTCCACTTT.

V usage is TRBV11-2 and J usage is TRBJ1-3; TRBD1 might be the D (6 bases). Germline-derived CDR1 and CDR2 are SGHAT and FQNNGV. Trimming removed 7 bases at V and 0 bases at J, with 13 bases between. The CDR3 contains 15 residues. In DNA, the CDR3 is TGTGCCAGCACCGGACAGCCGTACTCTGGAAACACCATATATTTT. Its translation is CASTGQPYSGNTIYF. Based on the CDR3 plus reference TRBV11-2 and TRBJ1-3, the full variable domain is EAGVAQSPRYKIIEKRQSVAFWCNPISGHATLYWYQQILGQGPKLLIQFQNNGVVDDSQLPKDRFSAERLKGVDSTLKIQPAKLEDSAVYLCASTGQPYSGNTIYFGEGSWLTVV.

This clone was picked up one time. The J gene is TRBJ2-1, the V gene TRBV2, with D maybe TRBD1 (5 bases). V was clipped by 10 bases and J by 6 bases, with 10 bases between them. The CDR3 loop spans 11 amino acids. Germline V lookup: CDR1 SNHLY, CDR2 FYNNEI. The CDR3 here is CATDQGNEQFF. CDR3 bases: TGTGCCACCGACCAGGGCAATGAGCAGTTCTTC.

The V gene is TRBV6-5, the J gene TRBJ1-1; weak D call: TRBD1 (6 bases). V was cut by 6 bases and J by 3 bases, with 11 bases left in between. Germline V gene lookup returns CDR1 MNHEY and CDR2 SVGAGI. The CDR3 totals 13 residues. CDR3 nucleotides: TGTGCCAGCAGAGCGGACAGATACACTGAAGCTTTCTTT. As protein: CASRADRYTEAFF.

This clone has only a few counts. The chain uses TRBV20-1 and TRBJ2-3, with 9 bases that match TRBD1. This CDR3 is built from 16 residues. CDR1 is DFQATT and CDR2 is SNEGSKA in the germline V gene (reference sequence). Trimming removed 3 bases from V and 0 bases from J; junction bases left unmatched: 7. The CDR3 here is CSASSPGTGSTDTQYF. CDR3 nucleotides: TGCAGTGCTAGTTCACCCGGGACAGGGAGCACAGATACGCAGTATTTT.

This clone was picked up one time. This chain connects TRBV27 to TRBJ2-3, with TRBD2 as a possible D gene (6 bases). The V gene's germline CDR1 is MNHEY and CDR2 SMNVEV (reference sequence). The CDR3 runs to 15 residues. Trimming removed 2 bases from V and 0 bases from J, with 9 bases in between. CDR3: CASSLTSPSTDTQYF. Written as DNA, the CDR3 is TGTGCCAGCAGTTTAACTAGCCCTAGCACAGATACGCAGTATTTT.

This rearrangement joins TRBV9 to TRBJ2-1, with 8 nucleotides matching TRBD1. CDR3 size: 14 residues. V shed 0 bases, J shed 9 bases, and the junction held 5 bases outside the gene matches. Germline V CDR1 and CDR2: SGDLS, YYNGEE. The CDR3 coding sequence is TGTGCCAGCAGCGTAGGGCAGGGGGCAGGTGAGCAGTTCTTC. Residues: CASSVGQGAGEQFF.

The CDR3 protein is CASSVGEPSTDTQYF. The CDR3 DNA sequence: TGTGCCAGCAGCGTAGGTGAGCCTAGCACAGATACGCAGTATTTT. This chain uses TRBV9 with TRBJ2-3, with unresolved D. This CDR3 region has 15 residues. CDR1 is SGDLS and CDR2 is YYNGEE in the germline V gene. Trimming took off 0 bases at V and 0 bases at J, with 8 bases between the two ends.

The chain couples TRBV4-3 to TRBJ1-1; no clear D gene. The CDR3 sequence is 14 residues long. V lost 0 bases to trimming and J lost 0 bases, with 5 bases between them. The germline V gene encodes CDR1 LGHNA and CDR2 YSLEER. CDR3 nucleotides: TGCGCCAGCAGCCAAGAGGCTCTGAACACTGAAGCTTTCTTT. Residues: CASSQEALNTEAFF.

The chain links TRBV27 to TRBJ2-1, with 7 bases lining up with TRBD1. With V trimmed by 0 bases and J by 3 bases, 5 bases remained unmatched. The CDR3 consists of 16 residues. Per germline, CDR1 MNHEY and CDR2 SMNVEV (reference sequence). The CDR3 reads CASSLSPGTDYNEQFF. The CDR3 DNA reads TGTGCCAGCAGTTTATCCCCCGGGACAGACTACAATGAGCAGTTCTTC.

The chain recombines TRBV4-3 with TRBJ1-3; 10 bases fit TRBD1. The CDR3 has 18 residues. The junction had 9 bases not matched to a gene; V was cut back by 4 bases and J by 0 bases. The germline CDR1 and CDR2 sequences are LGHNA and YSLEER. CDR3 in amino acids: CASSPDFWTGGSGNTIYF. The DNA of the CDR3 is TGCGCCAGCAGCCCGGACTTTTGGACAGGGGGCTCTGGAAACACCATATATTTT.

This chain connects TRBV24-1 to TRBJ2-5, with 8 positions matching TRBD2. The J segment lost 4 bases and the V segment lost 1 base, leaving 4 bases of the junction unmatched. The CDR3 has 15 amino acids. The germline V gene has CDR1 KGHDR and CDR2 SFDVKD. The CDR3 DNA sequence: TGTGCCACCAGTGATTTCGGGAGGGGAGGAGAGACCCAGTACTTC. The encoded protein is CATSDFGRGGETQYF.

The V gene is TRBV24-1, the J gene TRBJ2-1, with D possibly TRBD1 on 6 matching bases. Germline lookup yields CDR1 KGHDR and CDR2 SFDVKD. The V and J ends lost 4 bases and 0 bases respectively, with 12 bases between them. This CDR3 spans 16 amino acids. CDR3 residues: CATSDSGTPSYNEQFF. The CDR3 nucleotides read TGTGCCACCAGTGACTCCGGGACACCCTCCTACAATGAGCAGTTCTTC.

The V call is TRBV5-1, the J call TRBJ2-5, with no clear D. The CDR3 spans 14 residues. V was cut by 6 bases and J by 1 base, with 13 bases left in between. Germline V CDR1 and CDR2: SGHRS, YFSETQ. The CDR3 spells CASTVGQSQETQYF. The CDR3 DNA follows: TGCGCCAGCACAGTTGGGCAGTCCCAAGAGACCCAGTACTTC.

This rearrangement joins TRBV4-1 to TRBJ2-1, with 7 bases that match TRBD2. From germline, CDR1 is MGHRA and CDR2 YSYEKL. The V and J ends lost 0 bases and 3 bases, in that order; junction bases with no gene match: 5. The CDR3 is made up of 16 amino acids. CDR3 loop: CASSQDTSDLYNEQFF. CDR3 sequence (DNA): TGCGCCAGCAGCCAAGATACTAGCGACCTCTACAATGAGCAGTTCTTC.

This chain links TRBV2 with TRBJ2-1; D is perhaps TRBD2 (6 bases). This CDR3 spans 15 amino acids. Germline CDR1 is SNHLY and CDR2 is FYNNEI. V lost 3 bases, J lost 5 bases, and 14 bases lay in between. The CDR3, as DNA: TGTGCCAGCAGTGACTTACTAGCAGGCCACAATGAGCAGTTCTTC. Translation: CASSDLLAGHNEQFF.

This clone was counted a few times. The rearrangement links TRBV5-4 to TRBJ2-7; maybe TRBD2 (7 bases). CDR3 length: 14 amino acids. V lost 4 bases, J lost 2 bases, and 13 bases lay in between. CDR1 SGHNT and CDR2 YYREEE come from the germline V gene (reference sequence). DNA for the CDR3: TGTGCCAGCAGCGGGGGCGGGAGTACCTACGAGCAGTACTTC. It translates to CASSGGGSTYEQYF.

The chain joins TRBV15 to TRBJ2-1; TRBD1 is a possible D gene (5 bases). V was pared by 0 bases and J by 8 bases, with 14 bases between. Germline CDR1 LNHNV, CDR2 YYDKDF (reference sequence). CDR3 size: 15 residues. The CDR3 DNA is TGTGCCACCAGCAGAGATCGAAGACAGCCCGATGAGCAGTTCTTC. This encodes CATSRDRRQPDEQFF.

The J gene is TRBJ1-2, the V gene TRBV5-1; D ambiguous. V was shortened by 4 bases and J by 5 bases, with 18 bases between the two germline ends. The CDR3 runs to 15 residues. Germline CDR1 is SGHRS and CDR2 is YFSETQ. This CDR3 reads CASSQDLAVPYGYTF. The CDR3 coding sequence is TGCGCCAGCAGCCAAGACCTCGCGGTTCCATATGGCTACACCTTC.

The chain has TRBV18 and TRBJ2-5, with 8 bases aligning to TRBD1. Germline CDR1 reads KGHSH; CDR2 reads LQKENI. The CDR3 loop spans 15 amino acids. V shed 3 bases, J shed 1 base, and the junction held 4 bases outside the gene matches. DNA of the CDR3: TGTGCCAGCTCACCCAATACAGGGGGCCAAGAGACCCAGTACTTC. Amino acid sequence: CASSPNTGGQETQYF.

The chain combines TRBV6-2 or TRBV6-3 with TRBJ1-5, with unresolved D. The CDR3 totals 14 residues. V lost 3 bases and J lost 7, with 13 bases in between. In germline, CDR1 is MNHEY, CDR2 SVGEGT. For the CDR3, the DNA is TGTGCCAGCAGTTATTCGGAGGAGTGGCAGCCCCAGCATTTT. Residues: CASSYSEEWQPQHF.

The DNA for the CDR3 is TGTGCCAGCAGCGTAGGGAGAGTAGCGGGAGGATTAGGCGAGCAGTACTTC. It is translated as CASSVGRVAGGLGEQYF. This chain connects TRBV9 to TRBJ2-7; TRBD2 matches at 10 bases. V lost 0 bases, J lost 6 bases, and 12 bases stayed unmatched. CDR1 and CDR2 (germline): SGDLS, YYNGEE. This CDR3 has 17 amino acids.

The rearrangement links TRBV20-1 to TRBJ2-5, with D tentatively TRBD1 (5 bases). Germline V gene sequence: CDR1 DFQATT, CDR2 SNEGSKA (reference sequence). V dropped 7 bases and J dropped 2 bases, with 8 bases sitting between them. This CDR3 has 11 residues. The CDR3 protein is CSVRAQETQYF. DNA for the CDR3: TGCAGTGTCAGGGCGCAAGAGACCCAGTACTTC.

The chain joins TRBV20-1 to TRBJ2-1, with D perhaps matching TRBD2 (5 bases). Per the germline V gene, CDR1 is DFQATT and CDR2 is SNEGSKA (reference sequence). Trimming pared 6 bases from V and 7 bases from J, leaving 10 bases between. CDR3 length: 11 amino acids. DNA of the CDR3: TGCAGTGCCAGCAGGACTAATGAGCAGTTCTTC. Translated: CSASRTNEQFF.

V gene TRBV5-1 combines with J gene TRBJ2-3; the match to TRBD2 covers 11 bases. V lost 4 bases and J lost 0; bases outside the gene matches: 10. The CDR3 is made up of 18 amino acids. In germline, CDR1 is SGHRS, CDR2 YFSETQ. CDR3 DNA: TGCGCCAGCAGCGCCGGGACTAGCGGTCCACCTAGCACAGATACGCAGTATTTT. It translates to CASSAGTSGPPSTDTQYF.

V and J are TRBV6-6 and TRBJ1-1; 7 nucleotides agree with TRBD1. The germline V gene has CDR1 MNHNY and CDR2 SVGAGI (reference sequence). V was clipped by 4 bases and J by 0 bases; unmatched bases: 8. The CDR3 extends over 16 amino acids. The CDR3 DNA is TGTGCCAGCAGTTCCCGTAGGGACAGCATGAACACTGAAGCTTTCTTT. As protein: CASSSRRDSMNTEAFF.

This clone was seen only a few times. At the DNA level, this CDR3 is encoded by other sequences in the same sample as well. This chain uses TRBV11-2 with TRBJ1-1, with 9 bases fitting TRBD1. The CDR3 runs to 15 residues. Trimming cost V 4 bases and J 1 base; bases outside gene matches: 4. The germline CDR1 and CDR2 sequences are SGHAT and FQNNGV. CDR3 DNA sequence: TGTGCCAGCAGCTCCCCGGGACAGGGGAACACTGAAGCTTTCTTT. This translates into CASSSPGQGNTEAFF. The full variable domain, its missing parts supplied by reference TRBV11-2 and TRBJ1-1, is EAGVAQSPRYKIIEKRQSVAFWCNPISGHATLYWYQQILGQGPKLLIQFQNNGVVDDSQLPKDRFSAERLKGVDSTLKIQPAKLEDSAVYLCASSSPGQGNTEAFFGQGTRLTVV.

This clone has just a few counts. The rearrangement joins TRBV28 to TRBJ2-7; 11 bases align to TRBD1. This CDR3 is built from 14 residues. The germline V gene has CDR1 MDHEN and CDR2 SYDVKM. Germline trimming cut 5 bases from V and 4 bases from J; bases unmatched to any gene: 4. CDR3 sequence reads: CASSPGQGAYEQYV. The CDR3 nucleotides read TGTGCCAGCAGTCCCGGACAGGGGGCTTACGAGCAGTACGTC.

CDR3 in amino acids: CASSLDSGRAYEQYF. Here the CDR3 DNA reads TGTGCCAGCAGCTTAGATAGCGGGAGAGCCTACGAGCAGTACTTC. The rearrangement uses TRBV7-8 and TRBJ2-7; 9 bases match TRBD2. The CDR3 totals 15 residues. The V gene end was trimmed by 1 base and the J gene end by 2 bases; junction bases not matched to a gene: 3. Per the germline V gene, CDR1 is SGHVS and CDR2 is FQNEAQ.

The J gene is TRBJ2-5, the V gene TRBV11-2; maybe TRBD2 (6 bases). The CDR3 consists of 15 residues. V was cut by 3 bases and J by 0 bases, with 11 bases left in between. CDR1 and CDR2 (germline): SGHAT, FQNNGV. The CDR3 protein is CASSFSGAYQETQYF. The CDR3 DNA is TGTGCCAGCAGCTTTAGCGGCGCTTACCAAGAGACCCAGTACTTC.